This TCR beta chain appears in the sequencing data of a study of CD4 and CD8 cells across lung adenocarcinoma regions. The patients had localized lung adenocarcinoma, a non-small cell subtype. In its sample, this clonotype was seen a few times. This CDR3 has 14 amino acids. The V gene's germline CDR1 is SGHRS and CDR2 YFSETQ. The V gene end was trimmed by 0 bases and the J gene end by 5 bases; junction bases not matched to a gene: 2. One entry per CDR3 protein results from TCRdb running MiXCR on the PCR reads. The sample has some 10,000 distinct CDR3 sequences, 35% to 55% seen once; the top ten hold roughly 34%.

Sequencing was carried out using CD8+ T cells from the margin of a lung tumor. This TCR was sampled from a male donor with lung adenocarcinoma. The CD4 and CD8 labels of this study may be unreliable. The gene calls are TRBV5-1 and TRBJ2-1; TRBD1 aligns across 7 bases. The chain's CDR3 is CASSLAGTDNEQFF. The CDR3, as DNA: TGCGCCAGCAGCTTGGCGGGGACAGACAATGAGCAGTTCTTC.